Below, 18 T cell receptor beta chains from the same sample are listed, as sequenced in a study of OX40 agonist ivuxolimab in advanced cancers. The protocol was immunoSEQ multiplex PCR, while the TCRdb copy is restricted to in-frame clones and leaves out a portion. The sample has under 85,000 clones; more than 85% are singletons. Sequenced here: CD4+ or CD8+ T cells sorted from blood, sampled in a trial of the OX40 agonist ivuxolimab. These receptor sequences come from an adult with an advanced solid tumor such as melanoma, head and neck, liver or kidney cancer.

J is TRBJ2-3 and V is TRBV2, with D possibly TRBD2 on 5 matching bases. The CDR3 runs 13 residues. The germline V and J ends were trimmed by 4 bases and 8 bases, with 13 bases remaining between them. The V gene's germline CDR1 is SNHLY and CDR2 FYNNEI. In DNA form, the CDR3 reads TGTGCCAGCAGTGGAGCCCCCCGGGGTACGCAGTATTTT. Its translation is CASSGAPRGTQYF.

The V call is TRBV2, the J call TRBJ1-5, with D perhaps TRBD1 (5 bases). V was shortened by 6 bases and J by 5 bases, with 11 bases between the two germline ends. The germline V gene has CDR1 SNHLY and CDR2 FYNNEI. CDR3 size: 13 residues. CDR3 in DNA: TGTGCCAGCAGGGGGACGGGGGATCAGCCCCAGCATTTT. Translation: CASRGTGDQPQHF.

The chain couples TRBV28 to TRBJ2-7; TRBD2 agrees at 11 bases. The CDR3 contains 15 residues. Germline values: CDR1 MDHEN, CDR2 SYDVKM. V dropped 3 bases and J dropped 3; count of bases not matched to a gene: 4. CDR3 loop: CASSFTSGSFYEQYF. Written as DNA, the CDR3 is TGTGCCAGCAGTTTTACTAGCGGGAGTTTCTACGAGCAGTACTTC.

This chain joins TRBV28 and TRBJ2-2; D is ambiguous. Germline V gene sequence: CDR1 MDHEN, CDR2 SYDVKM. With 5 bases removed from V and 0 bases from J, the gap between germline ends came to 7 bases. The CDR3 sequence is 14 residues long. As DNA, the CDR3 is TGTGCCAGCAGTGTAGACTCGAACACCGGGGAGCTGTTTTTT. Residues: CASSVDSNTGELFF.

This CDR3 is CAWREGSYEQYF. The CDR3 region has the DNA TGTGCCTGGAGGGAAGGGTCCTACGAGCAGTACTTC. V gene TRBV30 combines with J gene TRBJ2-7; D gene uncertain. The CDR3 covers 12 residues. V lost 3 bases, J lost 1 base, and 7 bases lay in between. The germline gives CDR1 GTSNPN, CDR2 SVGIG (reference sequence).

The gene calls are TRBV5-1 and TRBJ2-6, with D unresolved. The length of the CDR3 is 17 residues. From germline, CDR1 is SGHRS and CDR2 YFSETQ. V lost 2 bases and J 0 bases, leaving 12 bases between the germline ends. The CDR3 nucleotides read TGCGCCAGCAGCTTAGACCCTAACTTCTCTGGGGCCAACGTCCTGACTTTC. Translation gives CASSLDPNFSGANVLTF.

The CDR3 sequence: CASSSVQGANVLTF. DNA for the CDR3: TGTGCCAGCAGCTCTGTACAGGGGGCCAACGTCCTGACTTTC. This sequence joins TRBV7-9 and TRBJ2-6; D remains ambiguous. The length of the CDR3 is 14 residues. V was trimmed by 4 bases and J by 4 bases, leaving 8 bases between them. Per germline, CDR1 SEHNR and CDR2 FQNEAQ (reference sequence).

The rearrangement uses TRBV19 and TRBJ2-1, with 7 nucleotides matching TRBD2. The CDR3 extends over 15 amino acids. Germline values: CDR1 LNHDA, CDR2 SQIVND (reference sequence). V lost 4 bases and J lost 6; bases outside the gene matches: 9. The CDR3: CASSTGRLRSNEQFF. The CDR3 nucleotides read TGTGCCAGTAGTACCGGGAGGTTACGGAGCAATGAGCAGTTCTTC.

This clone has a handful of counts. The CDR3 is CASSEETVVLNTEAFF. CDR3 bases: TGTGCCAGCAGTGAAGAAACTGTAGTTCTGAACACTGAAGCTTTCTTT. The chain links TRBV6-1 to TRBJ1-1, with unresolved D. The CDR3 consists of 16 residues. V dropped 1 base and J dropped 0 bases, with 12 bases sitting between them. The V gene's germline CDR1 is MNHNS and CDR2 SASEGT.

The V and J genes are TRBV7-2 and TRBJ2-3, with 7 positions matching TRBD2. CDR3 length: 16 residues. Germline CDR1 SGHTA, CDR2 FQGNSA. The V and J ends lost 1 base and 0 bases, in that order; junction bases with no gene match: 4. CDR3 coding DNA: TGTGCCAGCAGCTTAGGAGGGAGGGGAAGCACAGATACGCAGTATTTT. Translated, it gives CASSLGGRGSTDTQYF.

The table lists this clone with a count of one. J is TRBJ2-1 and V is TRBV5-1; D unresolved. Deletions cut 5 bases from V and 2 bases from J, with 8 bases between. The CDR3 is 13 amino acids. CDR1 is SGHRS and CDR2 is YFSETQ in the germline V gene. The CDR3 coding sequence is TGCGCCAGCAGAGTGGAAACCTACAATGAGCAGTTCTTC. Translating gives CASRVETYNEQFF.

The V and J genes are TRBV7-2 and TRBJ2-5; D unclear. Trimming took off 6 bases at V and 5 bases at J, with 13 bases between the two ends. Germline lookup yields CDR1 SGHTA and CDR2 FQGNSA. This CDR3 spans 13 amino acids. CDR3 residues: CASRHEWLETQYF. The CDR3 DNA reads TGTGCCAGCAGGCATGAGTGGTTGGAGACCCAGTACTTC.

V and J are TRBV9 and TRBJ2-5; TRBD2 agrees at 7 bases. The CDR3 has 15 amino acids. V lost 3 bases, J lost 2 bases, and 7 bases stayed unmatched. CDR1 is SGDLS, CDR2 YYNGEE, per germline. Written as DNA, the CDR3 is TGTGCCAGCAGCGCCCGCGGGACTATACAAGAGACCCAGTACTTC. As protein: CASSARGTIQETQYF. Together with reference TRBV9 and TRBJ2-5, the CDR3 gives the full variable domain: DSGVTQTPKHLITATGQRVTLRCSPRSGDLSVYWYQQSLDQGLQFLIQYYNGEERAKGNILERFSAQQFPDLHSELNLSSLELGDSALYFCASSARGTIQETQYFGPGTRLLVL.

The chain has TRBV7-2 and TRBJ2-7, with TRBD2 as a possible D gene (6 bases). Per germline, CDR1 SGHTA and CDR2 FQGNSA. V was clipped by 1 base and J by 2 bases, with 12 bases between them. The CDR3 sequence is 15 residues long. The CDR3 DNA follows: TGTGCCAGCAGCTTAGGGACTATAAATACCTACGAGCAGTACTTC. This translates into CASSLGTINTYEQYF.

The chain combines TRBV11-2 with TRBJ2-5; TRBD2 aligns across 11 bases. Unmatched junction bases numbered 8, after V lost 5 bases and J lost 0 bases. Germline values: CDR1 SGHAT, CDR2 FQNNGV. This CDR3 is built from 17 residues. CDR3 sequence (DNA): TGTGCCAGCAGCCTGGGACTAGCGGTTTCGTACCAAGAGACCCAGTACTTC. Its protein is CASSLGLAVSYQETQYF.

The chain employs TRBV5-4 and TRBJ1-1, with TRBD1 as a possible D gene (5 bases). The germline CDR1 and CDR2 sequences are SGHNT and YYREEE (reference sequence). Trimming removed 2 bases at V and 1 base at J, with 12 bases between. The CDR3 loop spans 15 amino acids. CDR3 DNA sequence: TGTGCCAGCAGCTTAAGGGACGCCGCGAACACTGAAGCTTTCTTT. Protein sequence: CASSLRDAANTEAFF.

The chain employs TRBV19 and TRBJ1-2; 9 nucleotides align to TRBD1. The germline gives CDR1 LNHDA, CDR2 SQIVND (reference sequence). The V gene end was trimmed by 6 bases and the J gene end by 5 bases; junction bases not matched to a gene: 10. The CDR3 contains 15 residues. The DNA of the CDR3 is TGTGCCAGTAGCAAGCTAACAGGGGGCGCGTATGGCTACACCTTC. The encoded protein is CASSKLTGGAYGYTF.

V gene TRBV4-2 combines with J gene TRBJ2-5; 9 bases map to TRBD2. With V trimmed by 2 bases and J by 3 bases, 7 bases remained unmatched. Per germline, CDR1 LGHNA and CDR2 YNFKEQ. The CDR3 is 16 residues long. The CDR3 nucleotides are TGTGCCAGCAGCCAACTAACTGGCGGGAGGGAAGAGACCCAGTACTTC. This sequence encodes CASSQLTGGREETQYF.